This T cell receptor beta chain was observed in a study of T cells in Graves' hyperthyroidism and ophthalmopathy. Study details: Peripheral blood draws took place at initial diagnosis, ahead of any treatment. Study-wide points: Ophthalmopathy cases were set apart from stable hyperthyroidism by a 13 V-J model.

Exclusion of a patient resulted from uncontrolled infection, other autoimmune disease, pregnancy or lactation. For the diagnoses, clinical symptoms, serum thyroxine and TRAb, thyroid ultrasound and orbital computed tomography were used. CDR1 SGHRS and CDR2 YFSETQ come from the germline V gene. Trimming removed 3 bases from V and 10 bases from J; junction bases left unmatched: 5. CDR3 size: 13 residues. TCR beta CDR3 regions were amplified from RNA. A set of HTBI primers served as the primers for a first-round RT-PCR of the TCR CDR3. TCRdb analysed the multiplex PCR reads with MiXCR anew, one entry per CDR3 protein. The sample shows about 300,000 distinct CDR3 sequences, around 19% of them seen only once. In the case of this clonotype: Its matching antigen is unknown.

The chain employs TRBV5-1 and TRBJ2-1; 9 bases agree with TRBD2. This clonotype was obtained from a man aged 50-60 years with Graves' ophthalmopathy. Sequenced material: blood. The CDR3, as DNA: TGCGCCAGCAGCTCTCGTAGCGGGAGCGAGCAGTTCTTC. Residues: CASSSRSGSEQFF.